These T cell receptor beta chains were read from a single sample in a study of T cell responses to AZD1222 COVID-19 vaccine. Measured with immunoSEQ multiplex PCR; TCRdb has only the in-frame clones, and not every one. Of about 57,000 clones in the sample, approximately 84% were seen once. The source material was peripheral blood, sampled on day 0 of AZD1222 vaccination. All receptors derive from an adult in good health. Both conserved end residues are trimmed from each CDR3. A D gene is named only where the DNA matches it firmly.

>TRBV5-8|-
ASSSPVLASADTQY
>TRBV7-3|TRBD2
ASSSQMAGGPNEQF
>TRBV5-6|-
ASSLSRNYGYT
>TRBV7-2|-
ASSPPQGNYGYT
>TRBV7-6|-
ASSDTGTEAF
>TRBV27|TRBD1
ASSLGTGLINEQF
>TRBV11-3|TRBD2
ASSPTTSGGEQF
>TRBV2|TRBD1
AAAAGTGGEQY
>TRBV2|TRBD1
ASSEVQGRNEKLF
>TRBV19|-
ASREGGGYT
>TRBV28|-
ASSRDSIRYEQY
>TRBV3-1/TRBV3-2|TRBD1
ASSLPGQGTDTQY
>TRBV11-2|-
ASSLVGQTNEQF
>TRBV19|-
ASSGNTIY
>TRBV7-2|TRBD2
ASKGLATDTQY
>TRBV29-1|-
SVELRMTRTLIWANVLT
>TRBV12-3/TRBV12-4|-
ATTEGPDGGYT
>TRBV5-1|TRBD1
ASRRTGDYGYT
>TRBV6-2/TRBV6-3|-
ASSYEHFNYGYT
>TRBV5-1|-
ASSFGPDATYEQY
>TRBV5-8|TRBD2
ASSLLRGESVTQY
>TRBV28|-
ASSFRLEQY
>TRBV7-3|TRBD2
ASSLNPLRGDEQF
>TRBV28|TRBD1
ASQGAGETQY
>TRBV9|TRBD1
ASSGGQSYEQY
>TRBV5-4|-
ADVTGGATGKLF
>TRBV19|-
ASSRDLVNTEAF
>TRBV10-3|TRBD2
AISAGSSGPYEQY
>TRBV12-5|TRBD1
ASGPRKRGESQGATEAF
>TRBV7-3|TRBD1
ASSPAGTGPYGYT
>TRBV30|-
AWSPQGSGYT
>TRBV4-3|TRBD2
ASSQAGLAGPYEQY
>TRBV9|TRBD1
ASSSLMGRQGTDTQY
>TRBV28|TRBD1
ASSLGQAKLF
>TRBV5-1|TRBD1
ASSGDRGRHVNGYT
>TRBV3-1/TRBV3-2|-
ASSRGIEGAGELF
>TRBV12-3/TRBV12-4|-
ASRGIRSTEAF
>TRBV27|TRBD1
ASSFVTGSSYEQY
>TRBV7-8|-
ASSLARLTAKTGYT
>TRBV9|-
ASSSRGNSEKLF
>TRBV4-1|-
ASSQVSPSHQPQH
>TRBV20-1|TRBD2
SASSPASGATDTQY
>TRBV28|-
ASSLDDNQPQH
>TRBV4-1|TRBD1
ASSYQGAPYGYT
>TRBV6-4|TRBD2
ASSPSGSGGDTQY
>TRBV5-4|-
ASTATGVYNEQF
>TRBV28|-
ASSRERVETDTQY
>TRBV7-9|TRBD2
ASRGTSGAYNEQF
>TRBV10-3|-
AISDAGNNQPQH
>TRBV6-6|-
ASSWGLSNVF
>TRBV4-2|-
ASSQHTGNPYNEQF
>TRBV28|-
ASRRGTVGYT
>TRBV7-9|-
ASRPGSTNEKLF
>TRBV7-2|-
ASSLSGYTEAF
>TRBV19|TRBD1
ASSRPTGNQPQH
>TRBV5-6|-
ASSLSPNNEQF
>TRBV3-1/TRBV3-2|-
ASSQEYSPLH
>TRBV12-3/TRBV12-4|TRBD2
ASSPTSGEQF
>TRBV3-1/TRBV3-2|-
ASSQGREVETQY
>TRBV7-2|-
ASSLATGELF